The rows below give T cell receptor beta chains drawn from one sample of a study of CD8 T cells in Susac syndrome. Using its own MiXCR run on the immunoSEQ multiplex PCR reads, TCRdb lists one record per CDR3 protein. In the table there are almost 450,000 distinct CDR3 sequences, around 85% of which are singletons. Specimen: CD8+ T cells from PBMCs. The receptors shown here come from a human donor with multiple sclerosis. Both conserved end residues are part of each CDR3. Each record gives: D gene, V gene, clone size, J gene, CDR3 DNA, CDR3 protein. D genes are given only for firm matches. Clone sizes are given selectively: once, few, many, or a class where the clone is expanded.

>.|TRBV30|.|TRBJ1-1
TGTGCCTGTAAGGACCTGCCGAGCACTGAAGCTTTCTTT
CACKDLPSTEAFF
>.|TRBV12-3/TRBV12-4|.|TRBJ1-1
TGTGCCAGCAGTTTAAGTCTATCGAACACTGAAGCTTTCTTT
CASSLSLSNTEAFF
>TRBD2|TRBV19|.|TRBJ2-5
TGTGCCAGTAGTATACTAGCGGGAACCGAAGAGACCCAGTACTTC
CASSILAGTEETQYF
>TRBD2|TRBV15|.|TRBJ2-1
TGTGCCACCAGCAGAGCGGCGGGAGGCTCCTACAATGAGCAGTTCTTC
CATSRAAGGSYNEQFF
>TRBD1|TRBV27|.|TRBJ2-6
TGTGCCAGCAGTCCCTGGGGACAGGGGGCGCTTTTGGCTGGGGCCAACGTCCTGACTTTC
CASSPWGQGALLAGANVLTF
>TRBD2|TRBV28|.|TRBJ2-5
TGTGCCAGCAGTCGGGTACGGACTAGCGGGAGTAGGGAGACCCAGTACTTC
CASSRVRTSGSRETQYF
>.|TRBV5-1|.|TRBJ1-1
TGCGCCAGCAGCTTGGAAGAAGGGATGAACACTGAAGCTTTCTTT
CASSLEEGMNTEAFF
>TRBD1|TRBV3-1|.|TRBJ1-2
TGTGCCAGCAGCCAAGCGTGGACAGGGAATGGCTACACCTTC
CASSQAWTGNGYTF
>.|TRBV9|.|TRBJ2-1
TGTGCCAGCAGCGCCCTTGACCGAAGACTAAATGAGCAGTTCTTC
CASSALDRRLNEQFF
>.|TRBV20-1|.|TRBJ2-3
TGCAGTGCTAGAGTAAGGGACGCCCATATCACAGATACGCAGTATTTT
CSARVRDAHITDTQYF
>TRBD1|TRBV6-5|.|TRBJ1-3
TGTGCCAGCAGTTACTCTGGACAGGGAATGCCTGGAAACACCATATATTTT
CASSYSGQGMPGNTIYF
>TRBD1|TRBV4-1|once|TRBJ1-1
TGCGCCAGCAGCCAACGCCTCGGACAGGGCCCGAACACTGAAGCTTTCTTT
CASSQRLGQGPNTEAFF
>.|TRBV7-3|.|TRBJ2-1
TGTGCCAGCAGCTTAGCCGGGAACCCAACCTACAATGAGCAGTTCTTC
CASSLAGNPTYNEQFF
>.|TRBV30|.|TRBJ1-2
TGTGCCTGGAGTGATAGAGGGACACCTCTGGACTATGGCTACACCTTC
CAWSDRGTPLDYGYTF
>.|TRBV20-1|.|TRBJ2-7
TGCAGTGCCCGTCTCGGATACGAGCAGTACTTC
CSARLGYEQYF
>TRBD1|TRBV10-3|.|TRBJ1-1
TGTGCCATCAGTCGGACAGGGGGCTCTGAAGCTTTCTTT
CAISRTGGSEAFF
>TRBD1|TRBV7-9|.|TRBJ2-7
TGTGCCAGCAGCTTGGCCGGGACAGCTTCCGAGCAGTACTTC
CASSLAGTASEQYF
>.|TRBV13|.|TRBJ2-5
TGTGCCAGCAGCTTAGTAGTTTCGGAGACCCAGTACTTC
CASSLVVSETQYF
>.|TRBV2|.|TRBJ2-2
TGTGCCAGCATGGAAGGGTCAACGAACACCGGGGAGCTGTTTTTT
CASMEGSTNTGELFF
>.|TRBV7-6|once|TRBJ2-3
TGTGCCAGCAGAAGGAGCCCAGGAGGGGGTAGCACAGATACGCAGTATTTT
CASRRSPGGGSTDTQYF
>.|TRBV27|.|TRBJ2-7
TGTGCCAGCAGTTTAGGGGTACAGGGTGTCTACGAGCAGTACTTC
CASSLGVQGVYEQYF
>TRBD1|TRBV2|.|TRBJ1-2
TGTGCCAGCAGTTCCGGGACAGGGAAAGGCTACACCTTC
CASSSGTGKGYTF
>.|TRBV27|.|TRBJ2-7
TGTGCCAGCAGTGCGGGGACAGAAATCTACGAGCAGTACTTC
CASSAGTEIYEQYF
>.|TRBV27|.|TRBJ1-1
TGTGCCAGCAGATGGGGGACGGCGCGCACTGAAGCTTTCTTT
CASRWGTARTEAFF
>.|TRBV2|.|TRBJ1-2
TGTGCCAGCCCCGGACGATTGACAGACCCCTATGGCTACACCTTC
CASPGRLTDPYGYTF
>.|TRBV14|.|TRBJ2-7
TGTGCCAGCAGCCAAGTTTTGGTCGAGCAGTACTTC
CASSQVLVEQYF
>TRBD1|TRBV2|.|TRBJ1-2
TGTGCCAGCAGTCAGGGGACAGGGAGCTATGGCTACACCTTC
CASSQGTGSYGYTF
>.|TRBV12-3/TRBV12-4|.|TRBJ1-1
TGTGCCAGCAGTTTCGTAACAGGGCGCATGAACACTGAAGCTTTCTTT
CASSFVTGRMNTEAFF
>.|TRBV14|many|TRBJ2-1
TGTGCCAGCAGCCAAGACGGGAGCTCCTACAATGAGCAGTTCTTC
CASSQDGSSYNEQFF
>.|TRBV27|.|TRBJ1-2
TGTGCCAGCACCCCGTCGGGGAGGTACTATGGCTACACCTTC
CASTPSGRYYGYTF
>.|TRBV7-6|.|TRBJ2-3
TGTGCCAGCAGCGAAATCTACAGGGACCTAACAGATACGCAGTATTTT
CASSEIYRDLTDTQYF
>.|TRBV29-1|once|TRBJ2-5
TGCAGCGTTGAGATGACAGGCGACGACACTGAGACCCAGTACTTC
CSVEMTGDDTETQYF
>.|TRBV27|.|TRBJ1-1
TGTGCCAGCAGTTTGGGAGGGTCCAATGAAGCTTTCTTT
CASSLGGSNEAFF
>.|TRBV11-2|once|TRBJ2-7
TGTGCCAGCAGCTTAGGTAGTTTACGGAAAACATCCTACGAGCAGTACTTC
CASSLGSLRKTSYEQYF
>TRBD1|TRBV19|.|TRBJ1-5
TGTGCCAGTAGTCCCCACCTTTTGACAGGGAATAACTATCAGCCCCAGCATTTT
CASSPHLLTGNNYQPQHF
>.|TRBV7-9|.|TRBJ2-2
TGTGCCAGCAGCACCCCCCGGGAAGGGAGGACCGGGGAGCTGTTTTTT
CASSTPREGRTGELFF
>TRBD1|TRBV6-5|.|TRBJ1-1
TGTGCCAGCAGTTACGCTGTCCCGGGACAGGCCCGGAACACTGAAGCTTTCTTT
CASSYAVPGQARNTEAFF
>.|TRBV27|.|TRBJ2-7
TGTGCCAGCAGTTCGATAGGACCTTTCTACGAGCAGTACTTC
CASSSIGPFYEQYF
>.|TRBV6-2/TRBV6-3|once|TRBJ2-1
TGTGCCAGCAGTTATACGTTAAGGGGGGCAGCCCCTCATCGGGAGCAGTTCTTC
CASSYTLRGAAPHREQFF
>.|TRBV5-6|once|TRBJ1-2
TGTGCCAGCAGCTTGGGCCTAGGGCATGGCTACACCTTC
CASSLGLGHGYTF
>TRBD2|TRBV2|.|TRBJ2-1
TGTGCCAGCAGTTGGACTAGCAGTGACTCCGACAATGAGCAGTTCTTC
CASSWTSSDSDNEQFF
>.|TRBV19|.|TRBJ2-2
TGTGCCAGTAGGGGCACCCTCACCGGGGAGCTGTTTTTT
CASRGTLTGELFF
>.|TRBV5-5|.|TRBJ1-1
TGTGCCAGCAGCCGACGGGTCCAGGCGCCCCAGTTGAACACTGAAGCTTTCTTT
CASSRRVQAPQLNTEAFF
>.|TRBV19|.|TRBJ1-2
TGTGCCAGCTCGACCCCCGCCGGGGTCCTTAACGGCTACACCTTC
CASSTPAGVLNGYTF
>TRBD1|TRBV14|.|TRBJ2-7
TGTGCCAGCAGGAGGACGGGACAGACCTACGAGCAGTACTTC
CASRRTGQTYEQYF
>.|TRBV27|.|TRBJ1-6
TGTGCCAGCAGTTTATTGGGGGTGAATTCACCCCTCCACTTT
CASSLLGVNSPLHF